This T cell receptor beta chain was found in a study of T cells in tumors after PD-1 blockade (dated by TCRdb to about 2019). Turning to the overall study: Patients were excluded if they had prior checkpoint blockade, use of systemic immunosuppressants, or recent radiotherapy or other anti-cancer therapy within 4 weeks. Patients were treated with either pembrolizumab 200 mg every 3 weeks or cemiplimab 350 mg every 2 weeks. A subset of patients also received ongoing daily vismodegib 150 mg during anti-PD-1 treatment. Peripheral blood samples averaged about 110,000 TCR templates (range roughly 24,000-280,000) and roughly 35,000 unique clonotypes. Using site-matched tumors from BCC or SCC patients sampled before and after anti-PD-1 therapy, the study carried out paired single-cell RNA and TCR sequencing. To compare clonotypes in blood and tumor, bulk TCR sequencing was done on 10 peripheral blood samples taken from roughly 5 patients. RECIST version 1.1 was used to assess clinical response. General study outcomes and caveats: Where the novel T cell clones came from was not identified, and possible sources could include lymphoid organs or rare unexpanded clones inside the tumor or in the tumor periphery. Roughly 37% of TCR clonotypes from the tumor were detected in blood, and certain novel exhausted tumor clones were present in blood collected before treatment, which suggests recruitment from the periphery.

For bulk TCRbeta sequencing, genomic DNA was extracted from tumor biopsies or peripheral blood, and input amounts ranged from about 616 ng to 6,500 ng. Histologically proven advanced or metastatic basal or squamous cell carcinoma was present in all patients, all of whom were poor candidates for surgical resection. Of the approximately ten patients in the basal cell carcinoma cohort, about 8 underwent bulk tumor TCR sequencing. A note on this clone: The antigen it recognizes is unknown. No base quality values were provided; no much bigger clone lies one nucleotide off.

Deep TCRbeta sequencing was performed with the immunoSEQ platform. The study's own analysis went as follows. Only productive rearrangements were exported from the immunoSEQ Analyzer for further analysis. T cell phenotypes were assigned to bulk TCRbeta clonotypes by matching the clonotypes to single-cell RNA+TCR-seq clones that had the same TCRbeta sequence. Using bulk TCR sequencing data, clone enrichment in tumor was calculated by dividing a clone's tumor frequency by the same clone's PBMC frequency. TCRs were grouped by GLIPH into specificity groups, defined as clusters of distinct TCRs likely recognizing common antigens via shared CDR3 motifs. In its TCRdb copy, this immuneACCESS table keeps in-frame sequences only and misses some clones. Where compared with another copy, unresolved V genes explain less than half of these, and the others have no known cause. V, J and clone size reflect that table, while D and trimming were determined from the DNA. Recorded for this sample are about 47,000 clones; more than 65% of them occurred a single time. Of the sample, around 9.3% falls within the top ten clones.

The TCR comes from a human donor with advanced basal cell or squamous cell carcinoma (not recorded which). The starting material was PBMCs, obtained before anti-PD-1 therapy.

The CDR3 protein is CASSYGTGVGNTIYF. Read as DNA, the sequence is TGTGCCAGCAGTTACGGGACAGGGGTCGGAAACACCATATATTTT. This receptor chain uses TRBV6-5 and TRBJ1-3; 10 bases in between match TRBD1. Spanning cysteine to phenylalanine, the CDR3 consists of 15 amino acids. Kept here is only the CDR3 DNA, which spans 45 bases and is read in frame from base 1. V trim: 2 bases; J trim: 4 bases; unmatched bases: 2. Via the germline V gene, CDR1 is MNHEY and CDR2 SVGAGI.